This TCR beta chain was observed in a study of T cell clonotyping in hematopoietic cell transplantation. CDR1 is MNHEY and CDR2 is SVGAGI in the germline V gene. The CDR3 sequence is 14 residues long. V gave up 5 bases and J gave up 5 bases; unmatched junction bases: 6. Measured with immunoSEQ multiplex PCR; TCRdb has only the in-frame clones, and not every one. The repertoire holds approximately 20,000 clones, around four fifths seen once, with over 12% in the top ten. J is TRBJ1-2 and V is TRBV6-5; 9 bases align to TRBD1. The TCR sequence derives from a man aged 55 to 70 in good health. Some clones in this sample may be carry-over from other donors' samples. Sequences were obtained from peripheral blood mononuclear cells. CDR3 sequence (DNA): TGTGCCAGCAGTAACGGACAGGGGACTTATGGCTACACCTTC. Amino acid sequence: CASSNGQGTYGYTF.